The next 21 T cell receptor beta chains were all read from a single sample in a study of shared clonotypes between healthy human individuals. Sequenced by immunoSEQ multiplex PCR; TCRdb stores in-frame clones only, minus some. The profile shows 1,500,000 or so clones, 98% of them singletons. The sequenced sample consisted of naive CD4+ T cells sorted from blood. Documented subset: CD45RA+ positively selected. Receptor source: a man aged 25 to 45 in good health.

The rearrangement joins TRBV18 to TRBJ1-3; perhaps TRBD1 as D (5 bases). CDR1 is KGHSH and CDR2 is LQKENI in the germline V gene. The CDR3 loop spans 14 amino acids. Trimming took off 2 bases at V and 4 bases at J, with 9 bases between the two ends. The CDR3, as DNA: TGTGCCAGCTCACCAGACGGGACGGGAAACACCATATATTTT. Protein product: CASSPDGTGNTIYF.

To note about this clone: Other DNA variants within this sample encode the same CDR3. The J gene is TRBJ2-7, the V gene TRBV28; 8 bases map to TRBD2. J gave up 2 bases and V 3 bases, and 6 bases lay outside the gene matches. This CDR3 contains 15 residues. The germline gives CDR1 MDHEN, CDR2 SYDVKM. This CDR3 is CASSFSGTGAYEQYF. As DNA, the CDR3 is TGTGCCAGCAGTTTTAGCGGGACTGGAGCCTACGAGCAGTACTTC.

The gene calls are TRBV19 and TRBJ2-7; 8 nucleotides line up with TRBD1. The CDR3 spans 12 residues. CDR1 and CDR2 (germline): LNHDA, SQIVND (reference sequence). V shed 6 bases, J shed 6 bases, and the junction held 4 bases outside the gene matches. The CDR3 DNA is TGTGCCAGTAGGGACAGGGTTTCCGAGCAGTACTTC. Amino acids: CASRDRVSEQYF.

The chain combines TRBV5-4 with TRBJ2-5; 9 nucleotides agree with TRBD1. This CDR3 region has 14 residues. Losses at the gene ends were 3 bases for V and 2 bases for J; bases not matched to a gene: 2. CDR1 is SGHNT and CDR2 is YYREEE in the germline V gene (reference sequence). CDR3 protein: CASSYGQGQETQYF. The CDR3 DNA sequence: TGTGCCAGCAGCTATGGACAGGGGCAAGAGACCCAGTACTTC.

The chain employs TRBV7-2 and TRBJ2-2; D is perhaps TRBD2 (5 bases). Per the germline V gene, CDR1 is SGHTA and CDR2 is FQGNSA. The CDR3 is 15 amino acids. Trimming left V 5 bases short and J 3 bases short, with 13 bases between. The CDR3 region is CASSKLVSYTGELFF. CDR3 DNA sequence: TGTGCCAGCAGCAAACTAGTTTCTTACACCGGGGAGCTGTTTTTT.

This clone is a singleton in its sample. The rearrangement links TRBV5-1 to TRBJ1-1, with 7 nucleotides matching TRBD1. The CDR3 loop spans 14 amino acids. The germline gives CDR1 SGHRS, CDR2 YFSETQ. The junction had 7 bases not matched to a gene; V was cut back by 3 bases and J by 5 bases. This CDR3 is CASSSYQGVTEAFF. The CDR3 nucleotides read TGCGCCAGCAGCTCTTATCAGGGGGTTACTGAAGCTTTCTTT.

V is TRBV19 and J is TRBJ1-1; D not resolved. Germline values: CDR1 LNHDA, CDR2 SQIVND (reference sequence). V lost 6 bases and J lost 1, with 12 bases in between. The CDR3 covers 14 residues. CDR3 sequence reads: CASRSPGWNTEAFF. The CDR3 DNA reads as TGTGCCAGTAGGTCGCCAGGCTGGAACACTGAAGCTTTCTTT.

The chain employs TRBV28 and TRBJ1-4; unclear D gene. The CDR3 covers 14 residues. Trimming left V 1 base short and J 10 bases short, with 13 bases between. CDR1 MDHEN and CDR2 SYDVKM come from the germline V gene. The CDR3 loop is CASSLSLGLSKLFF. As DNA, the CDR3 is TGTGCCAGCAGTTTATCCCTGGGCCTGTCAAAACTGTTTTTT.

With regard to this clone: Other DNA sequences from this sample encode an identical CDR3 as well. The chain links TRBV18 to TRBJ2-5; possible D gene TRBD1, 5 bases. Per the germline V gene, CDR1 is KGHSH and CDR2 is LQKENI. V lost 3 bases and J 4 bases, leaving 6 bases between the germline ends. This CDR3 is built from 12 residues. The CDR3 nucleotides read TGTGCCAGCTCACCGGGGCGAGAGACCCAGTACTTC. Residues: CASSPGRETQYF.

The chain links TRBV14 to TRBJ2-1, with TRBD1 matching 8 bases. Germline lookup yields CDR1 SGHDN and CDR2 FVKESK. The CDR3 has 15 residues. V trimming: 3 bases; J trimming: 6 bases; junction bases outside the gene matches: 7. This CDR3 is CASSHLTGGLNEQFF. In DNA, the CDR3 is TGTGCCAGCAGCCACCTCACAGGGGGACTCAATGAGCAGTTCTTC.

Note on this clone: The sample carries other DNA sequences with the same CDR3. CDR3 DNA: TGTGCCAGCAGTTACGACAGAACCTACGAGCAGTACTTC. As protein: CASSYDRTYEQYF. The genes are TRBV6-6 and TRBJ2-7; D is possibly TRBD1 (5 bases). Per germline, CDR1 MNHNY and CDR2 SVGAGI (reference sequence). V lost 2 bases, J lost 2 bases, and 7 bases lay in between. The CDR3 runs to 13 residues.

The rearrangement uses TRBV5-1 and TRBJ1-3; D not resolved. Germline CDR1 is SGHRS and CDR2 is YFSETQ. Deletions cut 0 bases from V and 0 bases from J, with 13 bases between. CDR3 length: 17 residues. The CDR3 here is CASSLDMGSSSGNTIYF. The CDR3 nucleotides are TGCGCCAGCAGCTTGGATATGGGGTCCTCCTCTGGAAACACCATATATTTT.

This chain's CDR3 is CASSVVRDSEAFF. CDR3 nucleotides: TGTGCCAGCAGCGTAGTACGGGACAGTGAAGCTTTCTTT. This chain connects TRBV9 to TRBJ1-1; 7 bases line up with TRBD1. This CDR3 contains 13 residues. J was trimmed by 7 bases and V by 0 bases; bases with no gene match: 3. CDR1 and CDR2 (germline): SGDLS, YYNGEE.

The chain has TRBV5-1 and TRBJ2-7; 12 nucleotides align to TRBD2. Trimming at V came to 4 bases and at J to 0 bases, leaving 14 bases not matched to a gene. The CDR3 is 19 residues long. Looked up from germline, CDR1 is SGHRS and CDR2 is YFSETQ. CDR3 region: CASSPGLAGKSWSSYEQYF. The CDR3 DNA sequence: TGCGCCAGCAGCCCGGGACTAGCGGGCAAGTCTTGGAGCTCCTACGAGCAGTACTTC.

V and J are TRBV9 and TRBJ2-3; TRBD2 agrees at 7 bases. CDR1 and CDR2 (germline): SGDLS, YYNGEE. After removal of 3 bases from V and 2 bases from J, the junction contained 6 bases not matched to a gene. The CDR3 sequence is 15 residues long. CDR3 in DNA: TGTGCCAGCAGCGCCCGGGGGGACTACACAGATACGCAGTATTTT. This sequence encodes CASSARGDYTDTQYF.

This sequence joins TRBV4-1 and TRBJ2-1; a possible D gene is TRBD2 (6 bases). This CDR3 has 15 residues. The germline V and J ends were trimmed by 4 bases and 0 bases, with 10 bases remaining between them. Germline CDR1 reads MGHRA; CDR2 reads YSYEKL. CDR3 region: CASSPAGSSYNEQFF. CDR3 sequence (DNA): TGCGCCAGCAGCCCTGCGGGAAGCTCCTACAATGAGCAGTTCTTC.

The rearrangement links TRBV14 to TRBJ1-2; D is unclear. The germline V gene encodes CDR1 SGHDN and CDR2 FVKESK. The CDR3 has 15 residues. Trimming removed 0 bases from V and 7 bases from J, with 15 bases in between. The CDR3 reads CASSQDRFFGRGYTF. CDR3 coding DNA: TGTGCCAGCAGCCAAGATAGGTTTTTCGGTCGTGGCTACACCTTC.

V and J are TRBV10-1 and TRBJ2-5, with D perhaps assigned TRBD1 or TRBD2 (5 bases each). Trimming removed 2 bases at V and 9 bases at J, with 16 bases between. CDR3 length: 14 amino acids. CDR1 WNHNN and CDR2 SYGVQD come from the germline V gene (reference sequence). Here the CDR3 reads CASSETGASGAQYF. For the CDR3, the DNA is TGCGCCAGCAGTGAGACCGGGGCAAGTGGTGCCCAGTACTTC.

The chain has TRBV7-6 and TRBJ2-3, with 12 positions matching TRBD2. Germline V lookup: CDR1 SGHVS, CDR2 FNYEAQ. V lost 5 bases, J lost 2 bases, and 5 bases stayed unmatched. This CDR3 is 16 amino acids long. The CDR3 DNA sequence: TGTGCCAGCAGCATCAGGACTAGCGGGAACACAGATACGCAGTATTTT. Amino acids: CASSIRTSGNTDTQYF.

The CDR3 DNA is TGTGCCAGCAGCTCCGGAATAGCGTTTGAGACCCAGTACTTC. Protein sequence: CASSSGIAFETQYF. The chain uses TRBV7-2 and TRBJ2-5; D may be TRBD2 (5 bases). Germline V lookup: CDR1 SGHTA, CDR2 FQGNSA. The V gene lost 4 bases and the J gene lost 5 bases, with 14 bases spanning the gap. The CDR3 contains 14 residues.

This chain links TRBV28 with TRBJ2-7; tentatively, D is TRBD2 (6 bases). Trimming removed 6 bases at V and 3 bases at J, with 15 bases between. Per germline, CDR1 MDHEN and CDR2 SYDVKM. The CDR3 covers 14 residues. The CDR3 region has the DNA TGTGCCAGCAGCCCCAGCGGAGGGGTCTACGAGCAGTACTTC. As protein: CASSPSGGVYEQYF. The full variable domain, rest sourced from reference TRBV28 and TRBJ2-7, is DVKVTQSSRYLVKRTGEKVFLECVQDMDHENMFWYRQDPGLGLRLIYFSYDVKMKEKGDIPEGYSVSREKKERFSLILESASTNQTSMYLCASSPSGGVYEQYFGPGTRLTVT.